This passage covers 3 T cell receptor beta chains from one sample sequenced in a study of blood T cell repertoires in COVID-19. TCRdb keeps only in-frame clones here, not all; method: immunoSEQ multiplex PCR. The table shows about 270,000 clones, with around 89% occurring only once. The sample comprised PBMCs or T cells enriched from blood (not recorded which). The receptors come from a woman in her fifties or sixties who had recovered from COVID-19.

The chain employs TRBV19 and TRBJ2-7, with TRBD2 matching over 13 bases. The CDR3 has 16 residues. Germline V CDR1 and CDR2: LNHDA, SQIVND (reference sequence). With 4 bases clipped from V and 4 bases from J, the junction kept 7 bases outside the gene matches. The CDR3 DNA is TGTGCCAGTAGTAGGACTAGCGGGAGTTCTCGGTACGAGCAGTACTTC. It yields the protein CASSRTSGSSRYEQYF.

This clone has more than one count but fewer than ten. V gene TRBV6-5 combines with J gene TRBJ1-6, with TRBD1 matching 9 bases. V gave up 6 bases and J gave up 8 bases; unmatched junction bases: 8. Germline assignment: CDR1 MNHEY and CDR2 SVGAGI. This CDR3 region has 15 residues. CDR3 in amino acids: CASSLGQGKDSPLHF. The CDR3 DNA reads TGTGCCAGCAGCTTAGGACAGGGGAAAGATTCACCCCTCCACTTT.

The chain joins TRBV2 to TRBJ1-3, with unresolved D. V was clipped by 6 bases and J by 0 bases, with 21 bases between them. The CDR3 consists of 18 residues. Per the germline V gene, CDR1 is SNHLY and CDR2 is FYNNEI. The CDR3 sequence is CASSPNLRGFYSGNTIYF. The CDR3 DNA reads TGTGCCAGCAGCCCTAATCTTCGGGGATTCTACTCTGGAAACACCATATATTTT. Full variable domain (rest looked up from reference TRBV2 and TRBJ1-3): EPEVTQTPSHQVTQMGQEVILRCVPISNHLYFYWYRQILGQKVEFLVSFYNNEISEKSEIFDDQFSVERPDGSNFTLKIRSTKLEDSAMYFCASSPNLRGFYSGNTIYFGEGSWLTVV.